This T cell receptor beta chain was captured by sequencing in a study of CXCR3 chemokines and chemotherapy response in bladder cancer. The germline gives CDR1 SGHNT, CDR2 YYREEE (reference sequence). The CDR3 is made up of 14 amino acids. Losses at the gene ends were 6 bases for V and 9 bases for J; bases not matched to a gene: 10. This clonotype is judged medium-sized. TCRdb called the PCR reads again in MiXCR, with one record for every CDR3 protein. In the table there are about 5,000 distinct CDR3 sequences, 14% of which are singletons. The chain has TRBV5-4 and TRBJ2-3; 10 nucleotides align to TRBD1. The TCR was taken from a human donor with bladder cancer that responded to neoadjuvant chemotherapy. The sample was gathered from a patient whose treatment included neoadjuvant chemotherapy. CDR3 sequence (DNA): TGTGCCAGCACTCCCCCGGGACAGGGGACCACGCAGTATTTT. As protein: CASTPPGQGTTQYF.